The T cell receptor beta chain described here comes from a study of cytomegalovirus exposure and HLA in healthy donors. On this clone: Its antigen is not identified.

Overall study findings and caveats: HLA alleles showed associations with 16,951 TCR beta sequences in a later analysis, at a 0.05 false discovery rate. Available immune exposure information was restricted to CMV serostatus only. Most CMV-associated TCR beta chains were later found to appear HLA-restricted.

The CDR3 is 14 residues long. Germline V gene lookup returns CDR1 SGHDT and CDR2 YYEEEE. The ends lost 5 bases at V and 11 bases at J; junction bases unmatched: 12. The PCR ran on 60 Vbeta and 13 Jbeta primers. Original data processing: Approximately 12 million of 75 million to 85 million unique TCR beta chains were shared, per a later count. TCRdb keeps only in-frame clones here, not all; method: immunoSEQ multiplex PCR. The V and J calls and clone size are taken from that table; D and trimming were inferred from the DNA. The sample includes over 100,000 clones, around 80% of them seen just once. The rearrangement joins TRBV5-6 to TRBJ1-4, with 7 nucleotides matching TRBD1. Sequencing was done on a sample of PBMCs. This receptor was taken from a man aged 25 to 40 in good health and CMV-seropositive. DNA for the CDR3: TGTGCCAGCAGGGGGCAGGGGGGCGCAGACAAACTGTTTTTT. Its protein product is CASRGQGGADKLFF.